A single sample gave rise to the 13 T cell receptor beta chains below, sequenced in a study of blood T cell repertoires in COVID-19. Libraries were prepared by immunoSEQ multiplex PCR; TCRdb keeps only in-frame clonotypes and omits some of them. The sample includes some 250,000 clones, 80% to 90% of them seen just once. The sequenced material came from PBMCs or T cells enriched from blood (not recorded which). All receptors derive from a woman aged 50 to 65 who had recovered from COVID-19.

This chain links TRBV19 with TRBJ1-5; 7 bases map to TRBD1. The V segment lost 3 bases and the J segment 6 bases; nucleotides outside the gene matches: 8. The CDR3 is 15 amino acids. Per the germline V gene, CDR1 is LNHDA and CDR2 is SQIVND (reference sequence). Written as DNA, the CDR3 is TGTGCCAGTAGTATCTCATCAGGGGGAACTCAGCCCCAGCATTTT. Translating it yields CASSISSGGTQPQHF. The whole variable domain, remainder taken from reference TRBV19 and TRBJ1-5, is DGGITQSPKYLFRKEGQNVTLSCEQNLNHDAMYWYRQDPGQGLRLIYYSQIVNDFQKGDIAEGYSVSREKKESFPLTVTSAQKNPTAFYLCASSISSGGTQPQHFGDGTRLSIL.

This clone was seen only a few times. The chain uses TRBV3-1 (or the pseudogene TRBV3-2) and TRBJ1-2, with a tentative D call TRBD1 (5 bases). This CDR3 region has 16 residues. Germline CDR1 and CDR2: LGHDT and YNNKEL (reference sequence). The V gene lost 1 base and the J gene lost 8 bases, with 20 bases spanning the gap. CDR3 in amino acids: CASSQGYMVTQGGYTF. The CDR3 coding sequence is TGTGCCAGCAGCCAAGGATATATGGTCACCCAGGGAGGCTACACCTTC.

This chain links TRBV12-3 or TRBV12-4 with TRBJ2-7; D gene uncertain. The V end lost 2 bases, the J end lost 3 bases, and 8 bases lay between the germline ends. CDR3 length equals 13 residues. CDR3 sequence reads: CASSLTEVYEQYF. As DNA, the CDR3 is TGTGCCAGCAGTTTAACAGAAGTCTACGAGCAGTACTTC.

The genes are TRBV19 and TRBJ2-2; 14 bases line up with TRBD2. The CDR3 covers 22 residues. Germline assignment: CDR1 LNHDA and CDR2 SQIVND (reference sequence). J was trimmed by 1 base and V by 4 bases; bases with no gene match: 17. This CDR3 reads CASSTWGGLGLAGEWNTGELFF. The CDR3 nucleotides read TGTGCCAGTAGTACTTGGGGGGGCCTGGGACTAGCGGGAGAGTGGAACACCGGGGAGCTGTTTTTT.

V usage is TRBV7-9 and J usage is TRBJ1-3; no reliable D call. This CDR3 comprises 15 residues. The V end lost 1 base, the J end lost 9 bases, and 16 bases lay between the germline ends. CDR1 and CDR2 (germline): SEHNR, FQNEAQ (reference sequence). The CDR3 DNA reads as TGTGCCAGCAGCTTAGGTCGTCAGTCCGGGAGCACCATATATTTT. Translating gives CASSLGRQSGSTIYF.

The chain uses TRBV11-2 and TRBJ1-1; 12 bases match TRBD1. CDR3 length: 15 amino acids. Trimming took 2 bases from V and 8 from J; bases not matched to a gene: 6. CDR1 and CDR2 (germline): SGHAT, FQNNGV. The CDR3 DNA is TGTGCCAGCAGCTTATTTACGGGACAGGGGGCCGAAGCTTTCTTT. Protein product: CASSLFTGQGAEAFF.

There are a few counts of this clone. The rearrangement links TRBV19 to TRBJ1-6, with 8 bases aligning to TRBD1. Germline values: CDR1 LNHDA, CDR2 SQIVND (reference sequence). V shed 5 bases, J shed 10 bases, and the junction held 7 bases outside the gene matches. CDR3 size: 14 residues. The CDR3 loop reads CASSLGTGVSPLHF. As DNA, the CDR3 is TGTGCCAGTAGTCTCGGGACAGGCGTGTCACCCCTCCACTTT.

This sequence joins TRBV14 and TRBJ1-3; D is undetermined. The CDR3 is 16 amino acids. Per the germline V gene, CDR1 is SGHDN and CDR2 is FVKESK. With 0 bases removed from V and 0 bases from J, the gap between germline ends came to 9 bases. CDR3 amino acids: CASSQDLPFSGNTIYF. The CDR3 DNA reads TGTGCCAGCAGCCAAGATCTACCCTTCTCTGGAAACACCATATATTTT.

The chain carries TRBV5-5 and TRBJ2-2; no clear D gene. The CDR3 consists of 13 residues. Trimming left V 3 bases short and J 5 bases short, with 8 bases between. CDR1 and CDR2 (germline): SGHKS, YYEKEE (reference sequence). The CDR3 DNA reads as TGTGCCAGCAGCTACCCCGGGACCGGGGAGCTGTTTTTT. It encodes CASSYPGTGELFF.

This chain joins TRBV14 and TRBJ2-3; possible D gene TRBD1, 6 bases. V lost 2 bases and J lost 11, with 20 bases in between. The CDR3 is 15 amino acids. Germline V gene data show CDR1 as SGHDN and CDR2 as FVKESK. CDR3 bases: TGTGCCAGCAGCCAAAGGGGCACCACCAGGGGCATGCAGTATTTT. Its translation is CASSQRGTTRGMQYF.

This clone occurred once. J is TRBJ2-7 and V is TRBV11-1; 7 positions agree with TRBD1. V shed 3 bases and J 1 base; nucleotides not matched to a gene: 3. The V gene's germline CDR1 is SGHAT and CDR2 FQDESV (reference sequence). The CDR3 loop spans 14 amino acids. CDR3 amino acids: CASSFGTESYEQYF. The CDR3 nucleotides are TGTGCCAGCAGCTTCGGGACAGAATCCTACGAGCAGTACTTC.

The V gene is TRBV2, the J gene TRBJ2-2, with 8 bases that match TRBD1. With 6 bases clipped from V and 5 bases from J, the junction kept 8 bases outside the gene matches. Germline V gene data show CDR1 as SNHLY and CDR2 as FYNNEI. The CDR3 is made up of 15 amino acids. CDR3 in DNA: TGTGCCAGCAGAATAGGACAGGGTCGGACCGGGGAGCTGTTTTTT. Protein sequence: CASRIGQGRTGELFF.

This chain uses TRBV4-1 with TRBJ2-7; TRBD2 matches 7 bases. V shed 3 bases, J shed 7 bases, and the junction held 12 bases outside the gene matches. The CDR3 has 15 amino acids. Germline CDR1 reads MGHRA; CDR2 reads YSYEKL. The CDR3 nucleotides are TGCGCCAGCAGCCACCGGGAGGAGCCCCGCGGAGAGCAGTACTTC. It specifies CASSHREEPRGEQYF.